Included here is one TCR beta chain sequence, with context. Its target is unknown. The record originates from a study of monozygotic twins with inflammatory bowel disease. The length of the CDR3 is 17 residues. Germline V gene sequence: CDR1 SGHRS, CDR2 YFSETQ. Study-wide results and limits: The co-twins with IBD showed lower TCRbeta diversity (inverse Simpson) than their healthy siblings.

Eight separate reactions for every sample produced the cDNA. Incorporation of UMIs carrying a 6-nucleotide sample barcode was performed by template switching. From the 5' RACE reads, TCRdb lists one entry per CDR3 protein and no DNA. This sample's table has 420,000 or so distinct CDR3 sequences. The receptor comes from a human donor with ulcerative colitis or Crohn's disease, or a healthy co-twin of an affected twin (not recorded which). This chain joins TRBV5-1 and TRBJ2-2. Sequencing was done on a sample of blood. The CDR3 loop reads CASSLVPSTQAPGELFF. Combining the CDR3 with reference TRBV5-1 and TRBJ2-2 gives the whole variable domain KAGVTQTPRYLIKTRGQQVTLSCSPISGHRSVSWYQQTPGQGLQFLFEYFSETQRNKGNFPGRFSGRQFSNSRSEMNVSTLELGDSALYLCASSLVPSTQAPGELFFGEGSRLTVL.